Listed here is a single T cell receptor beta chain. Antigen: not known. The length of the CDR3 is 18 residues. Trimming removed 0 bases from V and 7 bases from J; junction bases left unmatched: 14. The germline CDR1 and CDR2 sequences are SGHNT and YYREEE (reference sequence). This record comes from a study of cytomegalovirus exposure and HLA in healthy donors. The PCR ran on 60 Vbeta and 13 Jbeta primers. Only in-frame clones appear in the TCRdb table, and some are missing; sequencing was by immunoSEQ multiplex PCR. The sample shows about 200,000 clones, around 83% of them seen only once. Study conclusions and caveats: The investigators catalogued 164 TCR beta chains as cytomegalovirus-associated. The productive fraction for most TCR beta V segments was about 90% or about 30% in an earlier analysis. The authors later linked a missense DCLRE1C variant to TCR beta V- and J-gene trimming. Differences between HLA loci emerged in a later analysis of TCR association rates, with DRB1 most and HLA-C fewest.

The rearrangement uses TRBV5-4 and TRBJ2-1; 9 bases map to TRBD2. This sequence originates from a girl between 5 and 17 years old in good health and CMV-seronegative. The source material was PBMCs. The chain's CDR3 is CASSLGGSTASGMNEQFF. The CDR3 nucleotides are TGTGCCAGCAGCTTGGGAGGGTCCACGGCTAGCGGGATGAATGAGCAGTTCTTC.